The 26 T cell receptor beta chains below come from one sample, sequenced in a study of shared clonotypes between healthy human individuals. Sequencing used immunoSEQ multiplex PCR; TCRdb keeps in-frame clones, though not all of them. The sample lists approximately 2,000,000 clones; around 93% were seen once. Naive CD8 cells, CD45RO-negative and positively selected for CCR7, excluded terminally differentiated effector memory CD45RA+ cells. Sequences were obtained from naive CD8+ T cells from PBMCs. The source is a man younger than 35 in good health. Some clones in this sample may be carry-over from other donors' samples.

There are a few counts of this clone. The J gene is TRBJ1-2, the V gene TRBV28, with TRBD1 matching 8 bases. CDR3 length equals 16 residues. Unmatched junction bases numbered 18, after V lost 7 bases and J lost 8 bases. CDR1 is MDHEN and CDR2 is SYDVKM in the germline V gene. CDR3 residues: CASTPKVRGRLRGYTF. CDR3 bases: TGTGCCAGCACCCCCAAAGTCAGGGGGCGGTTGAGGGGCTACACCTTC.

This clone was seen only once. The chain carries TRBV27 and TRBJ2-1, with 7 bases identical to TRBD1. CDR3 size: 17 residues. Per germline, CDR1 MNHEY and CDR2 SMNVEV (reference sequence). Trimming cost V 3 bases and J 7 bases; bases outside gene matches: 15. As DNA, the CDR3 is TGTGCCAGCAGTTTCTCCGCGAGGGGACAGCGTATGAATGAGCAGTTCTTC. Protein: CASSFSARGQRMNEQFF.

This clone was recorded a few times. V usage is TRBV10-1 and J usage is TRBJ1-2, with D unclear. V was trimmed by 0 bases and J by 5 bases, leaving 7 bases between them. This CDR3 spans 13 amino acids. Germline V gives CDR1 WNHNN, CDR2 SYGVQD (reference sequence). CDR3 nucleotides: TGCGCCAGCAGTGAGTCGATTGGGTATGGCTACACCTTC. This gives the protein CASSESIGYGYTF.

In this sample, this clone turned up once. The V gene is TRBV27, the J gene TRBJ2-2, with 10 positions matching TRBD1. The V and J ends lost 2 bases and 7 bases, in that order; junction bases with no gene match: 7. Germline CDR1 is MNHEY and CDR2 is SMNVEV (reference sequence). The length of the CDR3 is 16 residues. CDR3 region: CASSLGTGVGHGELFF. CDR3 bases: TGTGCCAGCAGTTTAGGGACAGGGGTGGGGCACGGGGAGCTGTTTTTT.

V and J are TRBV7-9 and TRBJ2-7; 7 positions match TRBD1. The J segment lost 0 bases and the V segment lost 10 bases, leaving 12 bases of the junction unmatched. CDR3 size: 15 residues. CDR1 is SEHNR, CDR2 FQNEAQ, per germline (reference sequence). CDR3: CATYPETGSSYEQYF. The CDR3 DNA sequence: TGTGCCACCTACCCGGAGACAGGGAGCTCCTACGAGCAGTACTTC.

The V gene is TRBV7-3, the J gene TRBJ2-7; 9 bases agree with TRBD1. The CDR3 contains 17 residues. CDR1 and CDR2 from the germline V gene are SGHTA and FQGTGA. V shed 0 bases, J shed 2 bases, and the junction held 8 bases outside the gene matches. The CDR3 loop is CASSLTSPGQGTYEQYF. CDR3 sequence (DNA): TGTGCCAGCAGCTTAACGTCCCCGGGACAGGGAACCTACGAGCAGTACTTC.

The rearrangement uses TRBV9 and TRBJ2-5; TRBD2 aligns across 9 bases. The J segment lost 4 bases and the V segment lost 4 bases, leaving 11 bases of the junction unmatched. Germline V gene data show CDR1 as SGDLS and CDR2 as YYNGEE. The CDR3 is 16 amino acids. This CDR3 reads CASSIPRAGGLETQYF. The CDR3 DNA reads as TGTGCCAGCAGCATCCCCCGGGCGGGAGGGCTAGAGACCCAGTACTTC. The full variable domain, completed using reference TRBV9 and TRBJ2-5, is DSGVTQTPKHLITATGQRVTLRCSPRSGDLSVYWYQQSLDQGLQFLIQYYNGEERAKGNILERFSAQQFPDLHSELNLSSLELGDSALYFCASSIPRAGGLETQYFGPGTRLLVL.

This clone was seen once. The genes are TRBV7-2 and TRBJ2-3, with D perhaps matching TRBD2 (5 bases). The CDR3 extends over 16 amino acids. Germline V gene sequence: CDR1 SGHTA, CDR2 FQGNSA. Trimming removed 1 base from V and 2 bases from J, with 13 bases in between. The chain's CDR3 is CASSLVGLANTDTQYF. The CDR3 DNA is TGTGCCAGCAGCTTAGTAGGTCTAGCAAACACAGATACGCAGTATTTT.

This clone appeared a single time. This chain's CDR3 is CASSLWEGGEQYF. The CDR3 coding sequence is TGTGCCAGCAGTTTATGGGAAGGGGGCGAGCAGTACTTC. The chain recombines TRBV28 with TRBJ2-7; maybe TRBD1 (6 bases). The CDR3 has 13 amino acids. Trimming left V 0 bases short and J 6 bases short, with 9 bases between. Germline CDR1 is MDHEN and CDR2 is SYDVKM. Using reference TRBV28 and TRBJ2-7 for the parts outside the CDR3, the full variable domain is DVKVTQSSRYLVKRTGEKVFLECVQDMDHENMFWYRQDPGLGLRLIYFSYDVKMKEKGDIPEGYSVSREKKERFSLILESASTNQTSMYLCASSLWEGGEQYFGPGTRLTVT.

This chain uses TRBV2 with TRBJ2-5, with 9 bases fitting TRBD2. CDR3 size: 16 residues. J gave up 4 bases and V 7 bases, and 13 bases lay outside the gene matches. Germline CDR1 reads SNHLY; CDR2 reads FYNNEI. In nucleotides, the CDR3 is TGTGCCAGCATACTCGGGGGCGGGAGGGCCGCAGAGACCCAGTACTTC. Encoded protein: CASILGGGRAAETQYF. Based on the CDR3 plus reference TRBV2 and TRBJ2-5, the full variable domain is EPEVTQTPSHQVTQMGQEVILRCVPISNHLYFYWYRQILGQKVEFLVSFYNNEISEKSEIFDDQFSVERPDGSNFTLKIRSTKLEDSAMYFCASILGGGRAAETQYFGPGTRLLVL.

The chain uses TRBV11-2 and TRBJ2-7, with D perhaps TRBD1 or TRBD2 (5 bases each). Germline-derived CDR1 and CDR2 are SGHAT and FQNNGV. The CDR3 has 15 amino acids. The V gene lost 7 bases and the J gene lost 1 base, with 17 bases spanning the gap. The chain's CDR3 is CASTLLQRGSYEQYF. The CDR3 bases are TGTGCCAGCACCCTCCTGCAGAGGGGTTCCTACGAGCAGTACTTC.

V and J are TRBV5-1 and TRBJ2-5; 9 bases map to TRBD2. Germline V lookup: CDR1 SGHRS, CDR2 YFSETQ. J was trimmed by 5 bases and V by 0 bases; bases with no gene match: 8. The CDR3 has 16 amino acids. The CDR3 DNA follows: TGCGCCAGCAGCTTGGGGACTAGCGTTGGGGGGGAGACCCAGTACTTC. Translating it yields CASSLGTSVGGETQYF.

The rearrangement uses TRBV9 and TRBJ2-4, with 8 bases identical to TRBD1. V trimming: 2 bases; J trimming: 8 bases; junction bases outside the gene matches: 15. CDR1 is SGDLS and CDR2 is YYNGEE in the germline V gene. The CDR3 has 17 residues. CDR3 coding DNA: TGTGCCAGCAGCGTGTCCAGGGGGCGAGGTAATCTGGACATTCAGTACTTC. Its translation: CASSVSRGRGNLDIQYF.

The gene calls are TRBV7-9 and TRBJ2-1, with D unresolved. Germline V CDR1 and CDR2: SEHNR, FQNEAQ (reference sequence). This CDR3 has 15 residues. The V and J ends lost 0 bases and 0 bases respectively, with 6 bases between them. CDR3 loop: CASSLASSSYNEQFF. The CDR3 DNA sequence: TGTGCCAGCAGCTTAGCATCAAGCTCCTACAATGAGCAGTTCTTC. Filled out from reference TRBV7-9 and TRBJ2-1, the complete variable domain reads DTGVSQNPRHKITKRGQNVTFRCDPISEHNRLYWYRQTLGQGPEFLTYFQNEAQLEKSRLLSDRFSAERPKGSFSTLEIQRTEQGDSAMYLCASSLASSSYNEQFFGPGTRLTVL.

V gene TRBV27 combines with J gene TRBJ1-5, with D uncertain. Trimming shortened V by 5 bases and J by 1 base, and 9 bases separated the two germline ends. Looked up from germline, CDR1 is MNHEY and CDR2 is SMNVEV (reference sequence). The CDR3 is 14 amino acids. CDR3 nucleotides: TGTGCCAGCAGTCTCCATGGGAGCAATCAGCCCCAGCATTTT. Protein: CASSLHGSNQPQHF.

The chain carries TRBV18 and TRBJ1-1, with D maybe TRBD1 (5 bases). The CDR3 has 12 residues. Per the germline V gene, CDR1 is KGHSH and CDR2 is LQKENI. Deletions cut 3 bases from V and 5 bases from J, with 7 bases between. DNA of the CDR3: TGTGCCAGCTCACCCGGGACGACTGAAGCTTTCTTT. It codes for CASSPGTTEAFF.

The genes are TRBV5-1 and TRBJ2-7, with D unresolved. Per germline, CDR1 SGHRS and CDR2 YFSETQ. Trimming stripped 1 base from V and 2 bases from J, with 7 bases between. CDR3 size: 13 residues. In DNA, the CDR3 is TGCGCCAGCAGCTTGCCTATAGCCTACGAGCAGTACTTC. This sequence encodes CASSLPIAYEQYF.

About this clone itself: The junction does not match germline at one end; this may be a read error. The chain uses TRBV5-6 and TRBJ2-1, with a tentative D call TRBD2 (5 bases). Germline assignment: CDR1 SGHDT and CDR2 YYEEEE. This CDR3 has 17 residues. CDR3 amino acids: CASSQDSAQEAYNEQFF. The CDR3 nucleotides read TGCGCCAGCAGCCAAGATTCCGCCCAGGAGGCCTACAATGAGCAGTTCTTC.

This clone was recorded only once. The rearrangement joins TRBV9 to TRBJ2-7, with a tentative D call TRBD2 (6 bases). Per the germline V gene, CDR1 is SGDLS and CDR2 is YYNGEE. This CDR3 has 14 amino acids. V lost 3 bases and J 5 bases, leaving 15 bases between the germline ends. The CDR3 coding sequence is TGTGCCAGCAGCGCCACCGGGACTCCAAACGAGCAGTACTTC. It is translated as CASSATGTPNEQYF.

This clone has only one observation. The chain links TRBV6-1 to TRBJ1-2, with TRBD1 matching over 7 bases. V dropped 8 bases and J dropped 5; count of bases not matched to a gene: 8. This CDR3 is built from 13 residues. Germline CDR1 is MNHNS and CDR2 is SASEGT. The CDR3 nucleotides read TGTGCCAGCGAGGGGGACAGCGTGTATGGCTACACCTTC. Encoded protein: CASEGDSVYGYTF.

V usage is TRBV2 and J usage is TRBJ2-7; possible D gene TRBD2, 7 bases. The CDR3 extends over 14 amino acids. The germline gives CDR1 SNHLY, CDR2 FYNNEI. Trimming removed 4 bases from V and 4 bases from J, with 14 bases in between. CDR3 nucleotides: TGTGCCAGCAGTGTACGGGGGGCCTCATACGAGCAGTACTTC. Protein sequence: CASSVRGASYEQYF.

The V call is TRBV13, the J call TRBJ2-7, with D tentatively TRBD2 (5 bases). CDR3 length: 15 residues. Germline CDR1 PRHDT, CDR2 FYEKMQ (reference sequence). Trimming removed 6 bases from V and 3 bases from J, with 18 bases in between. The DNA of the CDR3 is TGTGCCAGCAGTCTAGGTGGCGGAGGTGTCTACGAGCAGTACTTC. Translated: CASSLGGGGVYEQYF.

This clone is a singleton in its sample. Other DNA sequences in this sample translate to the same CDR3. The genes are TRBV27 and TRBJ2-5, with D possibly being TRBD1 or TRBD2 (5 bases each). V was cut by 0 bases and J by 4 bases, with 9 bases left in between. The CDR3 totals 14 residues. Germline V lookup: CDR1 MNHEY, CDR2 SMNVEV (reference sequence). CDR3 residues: CASSLSGVRETQYF. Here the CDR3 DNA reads TGTGCCAGCAGTTTATCGGGGGTGAGAGAGACCCAGTACTTC.

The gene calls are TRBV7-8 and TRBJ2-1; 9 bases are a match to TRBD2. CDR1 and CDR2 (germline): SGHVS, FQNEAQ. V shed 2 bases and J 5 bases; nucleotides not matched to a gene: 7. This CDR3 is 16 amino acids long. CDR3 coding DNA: TGTGCCAGCAGCTTAAAATTAGCGGGAGTTAACAATGAGCAGTTCTTC. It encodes CASSLKLAGVNNEQFF. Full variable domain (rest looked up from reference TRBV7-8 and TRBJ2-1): GAGVSQSPRYKVAKRGQDVALRCDPISGHVSLFWYQQALGQGPEFLTYFQNEAQLDKSGLPSDRFFAERPEGSVSTLKIQRTQQEDSAVYLCASSLKLAGVNNEQFFGPGTRLTVL.

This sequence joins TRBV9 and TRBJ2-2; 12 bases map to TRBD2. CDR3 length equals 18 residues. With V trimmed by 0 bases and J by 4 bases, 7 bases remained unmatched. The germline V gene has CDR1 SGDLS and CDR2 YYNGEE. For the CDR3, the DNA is TGTGCCAGCAGCGTAGAGACGAGGACTAGCGGGACCACCGGGGAGCTGTTTTTT. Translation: CASSVETRTSGTTGELFF.

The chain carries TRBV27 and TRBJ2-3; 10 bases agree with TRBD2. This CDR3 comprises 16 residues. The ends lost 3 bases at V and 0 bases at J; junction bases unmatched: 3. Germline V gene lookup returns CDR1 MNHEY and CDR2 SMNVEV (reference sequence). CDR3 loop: CASSFFSGGSTDTQYF. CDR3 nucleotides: TGTGCCAGCAGTTTCTTTAGCGGGGGGAGCACAGATACGCAGTATTTT.